The 15 T cell receptor beta chains presented below share a single source sample, sequenced in a study of T cells in Graves' hyperthyroidism and ophthalmopathy. Amplification targeted TCR beta CDR3 regions from RNA transcripts. HTBI primers drove first-round RT-PCR of the TCR CDR3. MiXCR, run by TCRdb on the multiplex PCR reads, gives a single entry per CDR3 protein. The sample records 700,000 or so distinct CDR3 sequences, roughly 15% being singletons. The sequenced sample consisted of blood. The receptors originated from a man aged 18 to 30 with Graves' hyperthyroidism.

About this clonotype: A read error may produce the germline difference seen at one junction end. For the CDR3, the DNA is TGTGCCAGCAGTCTCCGACAGGGGGCTACAGTTTCCCACGAGCATTACTTC. It specifies CASSLRQGATVSHEHYF. This rearrangement joins TRBV28 to TRBJ2-7, with 10 nucleotides matching TRBD1. Germline CDR1 is MDHEN and CDR2 is SYDVKM. The CDR3 totals 17 residues. Supplemented by reference TRBV28 and TRBJ2-7, the full variable domain reads DVKVTQSSRYLVKRTGEKVFLECVQDMDHENMFWYRQDPGLGLRLIYFSYDVKMKEKGDIPEGYSVSREKKERFSLILESASTNQTSMYLCASSLRQGATVSHEHYFGPGTRLTVT.

The sample holds many counts of this clonotype. The V and J genes are TRBV13 and TRBJ2-3, with 9 bases aligning to TRBD2. This CDR3 is built from 16 residues. J gave up 0 bases and V 5 bases, and 6 bases lay outside the gene matches. Germline V gene sequence: CDR1 PRHDT, CDR2 FYEKMQ (reference sequence). The DNA of the CDR3 is TGTGCCAGCAGCGATAGACTAGCGGCTAGCACAGATACGCAGTATTTT. Protein sequence: CASSDRLAASTDTQYF.

In this sample, this clonotype turned up many times. The chain combines TRBV6-1 with TRBJ1-1; D perhaps matches TRBD1 (6 bases). Germline V gene data show CDR1 as MNHNS and CDR2 as SASEGT. The V gene lost 3 bases and the J gene lost 3 bases, with 11 bases spanning the gap. The length of the CDR3 is 14 residues. CDR3 in amino acids: CASSDGQPHTEAFF. The CDR3 nucleotides read TGTGCCAGCAGTGACGGACAGCCGCACACTGAAGCTTTCTTT.

The J gene is TRBJ2-3, the V gene TRBV6-5; D uncertain. The CDR3 is 14 amino acids. Germline V gene lookup returns CDR1 MNHEY and CDR2 SVGAGI. Deletions cut 1 base from V and 0 bases from J, with 5 bases between. CDR3 amino acids: CASSYLGSTDTQYF. The CDR3 nucleotides read TGTGCCAGCAGTTACTTGGGCAGCACAGATACGCAGTATTTT.

The chain employs TRBV9 and TRBJ2-5; 9 bases fit TRBD2. The CDR3 loop spans 15 amino acids. The germline CDR1 and CDR2 sequences are SGDLS and YYNGEE. J gave up 5 bases and V 2 bases, and 7 bases lay outside the gene matches. The DNA for the CDR3 is TGTGCCAGCAGCGTTCTTAGCGGGAGAGGGGAGACCCAGTACTTC. Amino acid sequence: CASSVLSGRGETQYF.

The chain employs TRBV5-5 and TRBJ2-7; no clear D. This CDR3 has 10 residues. Germline V gene lookup returns CDR1 SGHKS and CDR2 YYEKEE (reference sequence). Trimming left V 0 bases short and J 7 bases short, with 2 bases between. CDR3 nucleotides: TGTGCCAGCAGCTTGGTGGAGCAGTACTTC. Translating it yields CASSLVEQYF.

This clonotype occurred a few times. The chain joins TRBV28 to TRBJ2-1; D unclear. Trimming stripped 6 bases from V and 6 bases from J, with 6 bases between. Germline V gene data show CDR1 as MDHEN and CDR2 as SYDVKM. The CDR3 spans 11 residues. CDR3 amino acids: CASRTFNEQFF. As DNA, the CDR3 is TGTGCCAGCAGGACTTTCAATGAGCAGTTCTTC.

This clonotype was counted at least ten times. The genes are TRBV28 and TRBJ2-1; the D gene could be TRBD1 or TRBD2 (7 bases each). Germline V gene sequence: CDR1 MDHEN, CDR2 SYDVKM. V gave up 3 bases and J gave up 8 bases, with 14 bases separating them. The CDR3 runs 14 residues. The DNA of the CDR3 is TGTGCCAGCAGTTTTGCAGGGGGGGCGGATGAGCAGTTCTTC. Its translation: CASSFAGGADEQFF.

This clonotype appeared many times. This sequence joins TRBV20-1 and TRBJ2-7; 9 nucleotides line up with TRBD2. CDR1 and CDR2 (germline): DFQATT, SNEGSKA (reference sequence). J was trimmed by 6 bases and V by 0 bases; bases with no gene match: 6. CDR3 length: 14 amino acids. CDR3 in amino acids: CSAREDSGRSEQYF. Here the CDR3 DNA reads TGCAGTGCTAGAGAAGATAGCGGGAGAAGCGAGCAGTACTTC.

The V and J genes are TRBV20-1 and TRBJ2-3; TRBD2 matches 13 bases. Germline values: CDR1 DFQATT, CDR2 SNEGSKA (reference sequence). The CDR3 runs 16 residues. V lost 4 bases to trimming and J lost 5 bases; unmatched junction nucleotides: 9. CDR3 sequence: CSATWTSGRGVDTQYF. Here the CDR3 DNA reads TGCAGTGCTACCTGGACTAGCGGGAGAGGAGTAGATACGCAGTATTTT.

This clonotype was detected ten times or more. The rearrangement links TRBV28 to TRBJ2-1; tentatively, D is TRBD2 (6 bases). This CDR3 region has 17 residues. Trimming took off 2 bases at V and 0 bases at J, with 14 bases between the two ends. The germline V gene encodes CDR1 MDHEN and CDR2 SYDVKM. The CDR3: CASSLNLAPSSYNEQFF. CDR3 nucleotide sequence: TGTGCCAGCAGTTTAAACCTAGCGCCGAGCTCCTACAATGAGCAGTTCTTC.

This clonotype appeared many times. The chain joins TRBV5-5 to TRBJ1-2; D gene ambiguous. The germline gives CDR1 SGHKS, CDR2 YYEKEE (reference sequence). V lost 4 bases to trimming and J lost 4 bases, with 11 bases between them. The CDR3 is made up of 13 amino acids. CDR3 protein: CASSPGPGYGYTF. The CDR3 coding sequence is TGTGCCAGCAGCCCGGGCCCAGGCTATGGCTACACCTTC.

This clonotype was detected ten times or more. The V gene is TRBV20-1, the J gene TRBJ2-5; a possible D gene is TRBD1 (5 bases). The V end was cut by 0 bases, the J end by 5 bases, with 16 bases between. CDR1 is DFQATT and CDR2 is SNEGSKA in the germline V gene (reference sequence). The CDR3 spans 15 residues. CDR3 DNA: TGCAGTGCTAGAGACAGGGTAGCTTCAGATGAGACCCAGTACTTC. Its translation is CSARDRVASDETQYF.

This clonotype was seen more than once but under ten times. The chain uses TRBV11-2 and TRBJ2-1; 11 nucleotides match TRBD2. The CDR3 totals 14 residues. Germline CDR1 is SGHAT and CDR2 is FQNNGV. J was trimmed by 6 bases and V by 5 bases; bases with no gene match: 3. CDR3 protein: CASSRLAGINEQFF. The DNA of the CDR3 is TGTGCCAGCAGCCGACTAGCGGGGATCAATGAGCAGTTCTTC.

Concerning this clonotype: This may come from a read error, since a much larger clone is one base off. The rearrangement uses TRBV2 and TRBJ2-1; 8 bases map to TRBD2. The better agreement between TRBJ2-7 and the DNA end casts doubt on the J call. Germline V gives CDR1 SNHLY, CDR2 FYNNEI. The CDR3 totals 14 residues. This chain's CDR3 is CASSVLAAYNEQYF. The CDR3 DNA is TGTGCCAGCAGTGTACTAGCGGCGTACAATGAGCAGTACTTC.